The next 19 T cell receptor beta chains were all read from a single sample in a study of T cells in Graves' hyperthyroidism and ophthalmopathy. From RNA transcripts, TCR beta CDR3 regions were amplified. TCR CDR3 underwent first-round RT-PCR with the HTBI primer set. A single record per CDR3 protein comes from TCRdb applying MiXCR to the multiplex PCR reads. In the table there are about 210,000 distinct CDR3 sequences, roughly a sixth of which are singletons. The sequenced sample was blood. These receptors all come from a man aged 50 or older with Graves' hyperthyroidism.

CDR3 sequence reads: CASNPGLAGGWEQYF. The CDR3 DNA follows: TGTGCCAGCAACCCCGGACTAGCGGGAGGGTGGGAGCAGTACTTC. This chain uses TRBV12-3 or TRBV12-4 with TRBJ2-7, with 15 bases matching TRBD2. The CDR3 contains 15 residues. V was pared by 7 bases and J by 7 bases, with 8 bases of the junction left unmatched.

As regards this clonotype: Given a much more abundant clone one base away, this may be a read error. The CDR3 DNA follows: TGTGCCAGCAGCCAAGGGCCAACGGGGGTCTACAATGAGCAGTTCTTC. Encoded protein: CASSQGPTGVYNEQFF. The chain combines TRBV14 with TRBJ2-1; perhaps TRBD2 as D (6 bases). Between the trimmed V and J ends, which lost 1 base and 3 bases, there was a span of 13 bases. CDR3 size: 16 residues. Germline assignment: CDR1 SGHDN and CDR2 FVKESK.

This clonotype was recorded at least ten times. The V gene is TRBV6-6, the J gene TRBJ1-1; D ambiguous. CDR1 MNHNY and CDR2 SVGAGI come from the germline V gene (reference sequence). The CDR3 has 17 amino acids. V was cut by 0 bases and J by 5 bases, with 19 bases left in between. CDR3 DNA sequence: TGTGCCAGCAGTTACTCCACCGTTACACACCCCCCGACTGAAGCTTTCTTT. Its protein product is CASSYSTVTHPPTEAFF.

This clonotype occurred many times. The chain recombines TRBV2 with TRBJ2-5, with 10 bases matching TRBD2. CDR3 length equals 15 residues. Germline assignment: CDR1 SNHLY and CDR2 FYNNEI. Trimming at V came to 6 bases and at J to 4 bases, leaving 8 bases not matched to a gene. The CDR3 sequence: CASSSLAGIGETQYF. The CDR3 bases are TGTGCCAGCAGCTCACTAGCGGGAATAGGAGAGACCCAGTACTTC.

This clonotype has ten or more counts. V gene TRBV7-3 combines with J gene TRBJ2-1, with a possible D match to TRBD1 (6 bases). The V gene lost 5 bases and the J gene lost 4 bases, with 15 bases spanning the gap. Germline V gives CDR1 SGHTA, CDR2 FQGTGA. The CDR3 spans 15 residues. The CDR3 protein is CASSPTGGGYNEQFF. CDR3 DNA: TGTGCCAGCAGCCCTACTGGGGGCGGATACAATGAGCAGTTCTTC.

As to this clonotype: One base away lies a much larger clone, so this may be a sequencing read error. In DNA form, the CDR3 reads TGTGCCAGCAGGGGACAGTATAGCAATCAGCCCCAGCATTTT. As protein: CASRGQYSNQPQHF. V gene TRBV27 combines with J gene TRBJ1-5; 7 nucleotides line up with TRBD1. From germline, CDR1 is MNHEY and CDR2 SMNVEV (reference sequence). This CDR3 is built from 14 residues. V lost 6 bases to trimming and J lost 0 bases; unmatched junction nucleotides: 2.

This clonotype was detected ten times or more. This rearrangement joins TRBV20-1 to TRBJ2-7; unclear D gene. This CDR3 comprises 13 residues. V shed 3 bases and J shed 2 bases, with 11 bases lying between them. From germline, CDR1 is DFQATT and CDR2 SNEGSKA (reference sequence). The CDR3: CSASESLAYEQYF. DNA of the CDR3: TGCAGTGCTAGCGAGTCGCTAGCCTACGAGCAGTACTTC.

The rearrangement links TRBV5-1 to TRBJ1-1; the D is unclear. The germline V gene has CDR1 SGHRS and CDR2 YFSETQ. CDR3 length: 12 residues. V lost 2 bases and J lost 7, with 9 bases in between. The DNA for the CDR3 is TGCGCCAGCAGCTTCTCAGGAGATGAAGCTTTCTTT. Residues: CASSFSGDEAFF.

The chain combines TRBV27 with TRBJ2-2; maybe TRBD1 (6 bases). This CDR3 contains 14 residues. The V gene's germline CDR1 is MNHEY and CDR2 SMNVEV (reference sequence). V lost 6 bases and J 7 bases, leaving 15 bases between the germline ends. Here the CDR3 reads CASSKNRAGGELFF. The CDR3 DNA sequence: TGTGCCAGCAGCAAAAACAGGGCGGGCGGGGAGCTGTTTTTT.

The chain carries TRBV24-1 and TRBJ1-4; 7 bases are a match to TRBD1. Germline V gene sequence: CDR1 KGHDR, CDR2 SFDVKD. The CDR3 is made up of 15 amino acids. J lost 8 bases, V lost 4 bases, and 9 bases had no gene match. DNA of the CDR3: TGTGCCACCAGTGACCCTAGACAGACAGGGGAAAAACTGTTTTTT. It encodes CATSDPRQTGEKLFF.

This clonotype was seen repeatedly, ten times or more. V is TRBV18 and J is TRBJ1-1; D is unclear. Germline V gene lookup returns CDR1 KGHSH and CDR2 LQKENI. This CDR3 contains 12 residues. V was shortened by 1 base and J by 6 bases, with 6 bases between the two germline ends. The chain's CDR3 is CASSPQSAEAFF. The CDR3 DNA reads as TGTGCCAGCTCACCACAGAGCGCTGAAGCTTTCTTT. The variable domain in full, completed from reference TRBV18 and TRBJ1-1, reads NAGVMQNPRHLVRRRGQEARLRCSPMKGHSHVYWYRQLPEEGLKFMVYLQKENIIDESGMPKERFSAEFPKEGPSILRIQQVVRGDSAAYFCASSPQSAEAFFGQGTRLTVV.

This clonotype was counted at least ten times. The V call is TRBV28, the J call TRBJ1-2; possible D gene TRBD1, 5 bases. The CDR3 is made up of 14 amino acids. Looked up from germline, CDR1 is MDHEN and CDR2 is SYDVKM. V lost 5 bases, J lost 4 bases, and 14 bases lay in between. CDR3 amino acids: CASSLQGNIYGYTF. The DNA of the CDR3 is TGTGCCAGCAGTCTGCAGGGAAATATCTATGGCTACACCTTC.

This clonotype was found many times. V is TRBV28 and J is TRBJ1-5, with D possibly matching TRBD1 (5 bases). V lost 2 bases and J 4 bases, leaving 9 bases between the germline ends. The CDR3 has 14 amino acids. Per the germline V gene, CDR1 is MDHEN and CDR2 is SYDVKM. The CDR3 DNA is TGTGCCAGCAGTTTACCCCAGGGTAATCAGCCCCAGCATTTT. It is translated as CASSLPQGNQPQHF.

At least ten counts were recorded for this clonotype. The V and J genes are TRBV7-2 and TRBJ2-1; D remains unclear. V lost 5 bases to trimming and J lost 1 base, with 9 bases between them. The CDR3 spans 14 residues. In germline, CDR1 is SGHTA, CDR2 FQGNSA. Here the CDR3 DNA reads TGTGCCAGCAGCCAGGACCCGTCCTACAATGAGCAGTTCTTC. The encoded protein is CASSQDPSYNEQFF. Combining the CDR3 with reference TRBV7-2 and TRBJ2-1 gives the whole variable domain GAGVSQSPSNKVTEKGKDVELRCDPISGHTALYWYRQSLGQGLEFLIYFQGNSAPDKSGLPSDRFSAERTGGSVSTLTIQRTQQEDSAVYLCASSQDPSYNEQFFGPGTRLTVL.

In this sample, this clonotype turned up many times. The chain recombines TRBV11-3 with TRBJ1-3; possibly TRBD1 for D (5 bases). V lost 4 bases to trimming and J lost 8 bases, with 18 bases between them. Germline V gives CDR1 SGHNT, CDR2 YENEEA. The CDR3 totals 15 residues. Here the CDR3 reads CASSYGFIGGDTIYF. The DNA for the CDR3 is TGTGCCAGCAGCTACGGCTTCATTGGGGGAGACACCATATATTTT.

This clonotype was seen at least ten times. J is TRBJ2-1 and V is TRBV12-3 or TRBV12-4; possible D gene TRBD2, 6 bases. Trimming took off 4 bases at V and 3 bases at J, with 25 bases between the two ends. This CDR3 comprises 19 residues. For the CDR3, the DNA is TGTGCCAGCAGTTCAAATCCCCTCGGAGGGAAATTTAACTACAATGAGCAGTTCTTC. Amino acids: CASSSNPLGGKFNYNEQFF.

The rearrangement links TRBV20-1 to TRBJ2-7, with 9 bases aligning to TRBD2. CDR1 DFQATT and CDR2 SNEGSKA come from the germline V gene (reference sequence). Germline trimming cut 0 bases from V and 3 bases from J; bases unmatched to any gene: 9. This CDR3 spans 16 amino acids. DNA for the CDR3: TGCAGTGCTAGAGATTTGGTAGCGGGAGCTATCTACGAGCAGTACTTC. This translates into CSARDLVAGAIYEQYF.

At least ten counts were recorded for this clonotype. The V call is TRBV2, the J call TRBJ2-1, with TRBD2 as a possible D gene (5 bases). The V and J ends lost 3 bases and 3 bases respectively, with 9 bases between them. The CDR3 contains 14 residues. Germline assignment: CDR1 SNHLY and CDR2 FYNNEI. The CDR3 region has the DNA TGTGCCAGCAGTGACACCGGGGACTACAATGAGCAGTTCTTC. Encoded protein: CASSDTGDYNEQFF. The complete variable domain, with remaining parts taken from reference TRBV2 and TRBJ2-1, reads EPEVTQTPSHQVTQMGQEVILRCVPISNHLYFYWYRQILGQKVEFLVSFYNNEISEKSEIFDDQFSVERPDGSNFTLKIRSTKLEDSAMYFCASSDTGDYNEQFFGPGTRLTVL.

This clonotype has more than one count but fewer than ten. This chain uses TRBV3-1 with TRBJ2-7; 7 bases line up with TRBD2. After removal of 5 bases from V and 5 bases from J, the junction contained 3 bases not matched to a gene. The CDR3 consists of 12 residues. In germline, CDR1 is LGHDT, CDR2 YNNKEL (reference sequence). The CDR3 region has the DNA TGTGCCAGCAGCGGGGGGGTAGACGAGCAGTACTTC. Translating it yields CASSGGVDEQYF.